These 3 T cell receptor beta chains were sequenced from one sample in a study of graft-versus-host responses after intestinal transplantation (dated by TCRdb to the early 2020s). This specimen's time point label, interpreted: cells obtained before transplantation from donor or recipient. Their target antigens are unknown. The library was prepared using the immunoSEQ multiplex PCR assay. TCRdb took over this immuneACCESS table, retaining in-frame rearrangements with V and J assigned. Such tables are incomplete; in checked studies, under half of the missing clones stem from an unresolved V gene, and the remainder is unexplained. Within this sample are approximately 110,000 clones, with approximately 93% of them counted one time only. The top ten clonotypes cover 0.95% to 1.5% of the sample. The sequencing here drew on unstimulated CD8+ T cells sorted from spleen or lymph node cells, taken before transplant. All receptors come from a human donor who was the organ donor for an intestinal transplant.

The rearrangement joins TRBV7-3 to TRBJ2-5; D is ambiguous. The V gene's germline CDR1 is SGHTA and CDR2 FQGTGA. Trimming took off 0 bases at V and 1 base at J, with 3 bases between the two ends. The CDR3 covers 13 residues. For the CDR3, the DNA is TGTGCCAGCAGCTTAACAGCCCAAGAGACCCAGTACTTC. Encoded protein: CASSLTAQETQYF.

The rearrangement links TRBV11-2 to TRBJ2-1, with 9 bases that match TRBD2. Trimming removed 2 bases from V and 4 bases from J; junction bases left unmatched: 6. Germline CDR1 reads SGHAT; CDR2 reads FQNNGV. This CDR3 is built from 16 residues. The CDR3 DNA follows: TGTGCCAGCAGCTTATTGGGGACTAGCTATTACAATGAGCAGTTCTTC. Translating it yields CASSLLGTSYYNEQFF.

V is TRBV28 and J is TRBJ1-1, with 7 bases matching TRBD1. Germline trimming cut 4 bases from V and 1 base from J; bases unmatched to any gene: 6. The germline V gene has CDR1 MDHEN and CDR2 SYDVKM. This CDR3 contains 15 residues. The CDR3 bases are TGTGCCAGCAGTTCCCCGACAGGGCAGAACACTGAAGCTTTCTTT. This codes for CASSSPTGQNTEAFF. Drawing the rest from reference TRBV28 and TRBJ1-1, the complete variable domain is DVKVTQSSRYLVKRTGEKVFLECVQDMDHENMFWYRQDPGLGLRLIYFSYDVKMKEKGDIPEGYSVSREKKERFSLILESASTNQTSMYLCASSSPTGQNTEAFFGQGTRLTVV.